These 15 T cell receptor beta chains were all obtained from the same sample, sequenced in a study of T cell responses to AZD1222 COVID-19 vaccine. TCRdb's copy holds only in-frame clones and misses some; the assay was immunoSEQ multiplex PCR. The sample holds about 150,000 clones, about 90% seen once. This sample comprised peripheral blood, obtained 28 days after the second AZD1222 dose. The receptors originated from an adult who received the AZD1222 COVID-19 vaccine.

V is TRBV10-2 and J is TRBJ2-7; D gene unclear. V dropped 2 bases and J dropped 3 bases, with 11 bases sitting between them. The CDR3 consists of 14 residues. Germline V gene sequence: CDR1 WSHSY, CDR2 SAAADI. The CDR3 coding sequence is TGCGCCAGCAGTGAGCTCGACGTTTTCTACGAGCAGTACTTC. This sequence encodes CASSELDVFYEQYF.

The chain has TRBV4-3 and TRBJ1-1; 10 nucleotides line up with TRBD1. CDR1 and CDR2 from the germline V gene are LGHNA and YSLEER. V dropped 0 bases and J dropped 1; count of bases not matched to a gene: 5. There are 17 residues in the CDR3. The CDR3 region is CASSQDWGQGTNTEAFF. The DNA of the CDR3 is TGCGCCAGCAGCCAAGATTGGGGACAGGGGACGAACACTGAAGCTTTCTTT.

The chain links TRBV28 to TRBJ2-3, with 10 bases identical to TRBD2. The germline V gene has CDR1 MDHEN and CDR2 SYDVKM. This CDR3 comprises 21 residues. Trimming took 5 bases from V and 0 from J; bases not matched to a gene: 20. DNA for the CDR3: TGTGCCAGCAGTCCCCCTTTTGGCCTAGCGGGAGTGCCATCTAGCACAGATACGCAGTATTTT. Its translation: CASSPPFGLAGVPSSTDTQYF.

This sequence joins TRBV6-6 and TRBJ2-1; 15 bases match TRBD2. In germline, CDR1 is MNHNY, CDR2 SVGAGI (reference sequence). The trim removed 4 bases at V and 7 bases at J, leaving 5 bases unmatched. This CDR3 has 16 residues. CDR3: CASSWGTSGRLNEQFF. In nucleotides, the CDR3 is TGTGCCAGCAGTTGGGGGACTAGCGGGAGGTTGAATGAGCAGTTCTTC.

This chain joins TRBV7-9 and TRBJ2-6, with D tentatively TRBD2 (6 bases). The CDR3 length is 15 residues. The V and J ends lost 3 bases and 4 bases respectively, with 10 bases between them. Looked up from germline, CDR1 is SEHNR and CDR2 is FQNEAQ (reference sequence). CDR3 DNA sequence: TGTGCCAGCAGCTTTCGGGGGTACGGGGCCAACGTCCTGACTTTC. Protein: CASSFRGYGANVLTF.

The chain has TRBV4-2 and TRBJ1-2, with D perhaps TRBD1 (6 bases). V gave up 4 bases and J gave up 4 bases, with 19 bases separating them. The CDR3 is made up of 16 amino acids. Germline V CDR1 and CDR2: LGHNA, YNFKEQ. In DNA, the CDR3 is TGTGCCAGCAGCCCCCGGGGGCCCACAGGGACCTATGGCTACACCTTC. Protein product: CASSPRGPTGTYGYTF.

The J gene is TRBJ2-5, the V gene TRBV6-2 or TRBV6-3; 11 nucleotides match TRBD2. The CDR3 extends over 17 amino acids. Germline trimming cut 5 bases from V and 2 bases from J; bases unmatched to any gene: 10. CDR1 and CDR2 from the germline V gene are MNHEY and SVGEGT. The CDR3 spells CASSPGLAGGAQETQYF. In DNA, the CDR3 is TGTGCCAGCAGTCCCGGGCTAGCGGGGGGAGCTCAAGAGACCCAGTACTTC.

In this sample, this clone turned up a few times. The rearrangement uses TRBV4-1 and TRBJ2-7; 8 bases map to TRBD1. The CDR3 spans 15 residues. Germline V lookup: CDR1 MGHRA, CDR2 YSYEKL. The V gene end was trimmed by 0 bases and the J gene end by 4 bases; junction bases not matched to a gene: 5. CDR3 DNA sequence: TGCGCCAGCAGCCAAGAACGACAGGGGTGGTACGAGCAGTACTTC. It translates to CASSQERQGWYEQYF.

The count of this clone is one. The chain's CDR3 is CASSPGTSGVYNEQFF. CDR3 nucleotide sequence: TGCGCCAGCAGCCCTGGTACGTCAGGGGTATACAATGAGCAGTTCTTC. This sequence joins TRBV5-1 and TRBJ2-1; D is perhaps TRBD1 (6 bases). Deletions cut 4 bases from V and 4 bases from J, with 18 bases between. This CDR3 is 16 amino acids long. The germline gives CDR1 SGHRS, CDR2 YFSETQ. The whole variable domain, filled in from reference TRBV5-1 and TRBJ2-1, reads KAGVTQTPRYLIKTRGQQVTLSCSPISGHRSVSWYQQTPGQGLQFLFEYFSETQRNKGNFPGRFSGRQFSNSRSEMNVSTLELGDSALYLCASSPGTSGVYNEQFFGPGTRLTVL.

The rearrangement uses TRBV7-2 and TRBJ2-4; D is possibly TRBD1 (6 bases). The CDR3 has 13 residues. V shed 3 bases and J shed 6 bases, with 9 bases lying between them. CDR1 and CDR2 from the germline V gene are SGHTA and FQGNSA. The CDR3 nucleotides are TGTGCCAGCAGCTTCACAGGGACAAACATTCAGTACTTC. This sequence encodes CASSFTGTNIQYF. The full variable domain, its missing parts supplied by reference TRBV7-2 and TRBJ2-4, is GAGVSQSPSNKVTEKGKDVELRCDPISGHTALYWYRQSLGQGLEFLIYFQGNSAPDKSGLPSDRFSAERTGGSVSTLTIQRTQQEDSAVYLCASSFTGTNIQYFGAGTRLSVL.

The rearrangement links TRBV7-9 to TRBJ2-3; tentatively, D is TRBD2 (6 bases). Deletions cut 4 bases from V and 4 bases from J, with 6 bases between. This CDR3 region has 12 residues. Per germline, CDR1 SEHNR and CDR2 FQNEAQ (reference sequence). The CDR3: CASSWEADTQYF. The CDR3, as DNA: TGTGCCAGCAGCTGGGAGGCAGATACGCAGTATTTT.

The chain recombines TRBV5-5 with TRBJ1-1; D gene unclear. This CDR3 is 14 amino acids long. Trimming pared 4 bases from V and 0 bases from J, leaving 10 bases between. Per germline, CDR1 SGHKS and CDR2 YYEKEE (reference sequence). The chain's CDR3 is CASSLQTLNTEAFF. CDR3 in DNA: TGTGCCAGCAGCCTCCAAACTTTGAACACTGAAGCTTTCTTT.

This clone was recorded only once. The chain is built from TRBV18 and TRBJ1-3; 7 nucleotides agree with TRBD1. The V segment lost 2 bases and the J segment 0 bases; nucleotides outside the gene matches: 10. CDR1 and CDR2 from the germline V gene are KGHSH and LQKENI. The CDR3 is made up of 18 amino acids. The CDR3 nucleotides read TGTGCCAGCTCACCAAGGACGACGGGACAGTCCTCTGGAAACACCATATATTTT. Translating gives CASSPRTTGQSSGNTIYF.

The V and J genes are TRBV30 and TRBJ2-5; maybe TRBD2 (6 bases). V was clipped by 5 bases and J by 5 bases, with 18 bases between them. The CDR3 covers 14 residues. Germline-derived CDR1 and CDR2 are GTSNPN and SVGIG (reference sequence). CDR3 in amino acids: CAWSTLGGGETQYF. The CDR3 DNA reads TGTGCCTGGTCTACCCTGGGAGGAGGCGAGACCCAGTACTTC.

The genes are TRBV18 and TRBJ2-3, with D unresolved. V lost 0 bases and J 6 bases, leaving 16 bases between the germline ends. Germline CDR1 is KGHSH and CDR2 is LQKENI. The CDR3 has 16 amino acids. CDR3 sequence reads: CASSPPSTPLPDTQYF. The CDR3 DNA sequence: TGTGCCAGCTCACCACCGTCGACTCCACTACCCGATACGCAGTATTTT.